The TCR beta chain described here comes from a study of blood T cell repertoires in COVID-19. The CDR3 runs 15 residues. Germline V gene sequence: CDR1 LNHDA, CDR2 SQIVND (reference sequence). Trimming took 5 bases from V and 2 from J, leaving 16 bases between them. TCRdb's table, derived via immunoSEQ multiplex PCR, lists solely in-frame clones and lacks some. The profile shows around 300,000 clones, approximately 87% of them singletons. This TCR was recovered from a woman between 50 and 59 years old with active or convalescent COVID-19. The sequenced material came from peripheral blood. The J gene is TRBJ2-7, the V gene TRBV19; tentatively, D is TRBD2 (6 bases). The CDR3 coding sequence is TGTGCCAGTAGTCCCCGGCGGGGTTACGCCTACGAGCAGTACTTC. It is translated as CASSPRRGYAYEQYF.